The rows below give T cell receptor beta chains drawn from one sample of a study of cytomegalovirus exposure and HLA in healthy donors. TCRdb's copy holds only in-frame clones and misses some; the assay was immunoSEQ multiplex PCR. Found here are about 130,000 clones, over 9.5% of them singletons; the top ten hold roughly 4.2%. The sample taken for sequencing was PBMCs. These receptor sequences come from a woman in her late teens or twenties in good health and CMV-seropositive. Both conserved end residues are part of each CDR3. Fields, in order: V gene, J gene, clone size, D gene, CDR3 protein, CDR3 DNA. D genes are given only for firm matches. Clone sizes are given selectively: once, few, many, or a class where the clone is expanded.

v_gene: TRBV5-1
j_gene: TRBJ2-5
abundance: few
d_gene: NA
CDR3aa: CASSPIPSAEETQYF
CDR3nt: TGCGCCAGCAGCCCTATCCCTAGCGCAGAAGAGACCCAGTACTTC

v_gene: TRBV2
j_gene: TRBJ2-2
abundance: NA
d_gene: TRBD1
CDR3aa: CASAAGQGVTGELFF
CDR3nt: TGTGCTTCAGCGGCGGGACAGGGGGTCACCGGGGAGCTGTTTTTT

v_gene: TRBV30
j_gene: TRBJ2-7
abundance: NA
d_gene: NA
CDR3aa: CAWYPKDSPAYEQYF
CDR3nt: TGTGCCTGGTACCCCAAGGACAGCCCGGCCTACGAGCAGTACTTC

v_gene: TRBV11-3
j_gene: TRBJ2-3
abundance: NA
d_gene: NA
CDR3aa: CASSLTSKGTQYF
CDR3nt: TGTGCCAGCAGCCTTACTAGCAAGGGTACGCAGTATTTT

v_gene: TRBV19
j_gene: TRBJ1-5
abundance: once
d_gene: NA
CDR3aa: CASSIDTDQPQHF
CDR3nt: TGTGCCAGTAGTATAGACACGGATCAGCCCCAGCATTTT

v_gene: TRBV6-5
j_gene: TRBJ1-5
abundance: NA
d_gene: TRBD1
CDR3aa: CASSKGQEGQPQHF
CDR3nt: TGTGCCAGCAGTAAAGGACAGGAGGGTCAGCCCCAGCATTTT

v_gene: TRBV5-6
j_gene: TRBJ1-1
abundance: few
d_gene: NA
CDR3aa: CASSLVGRGIPEAFF
CDR3nt: TGTGCCAGCAGCTTGGTCGGCAGGGGTATCCCTGAAGCTTTCTTT

v_gene: TRBV28
j_gene: TRBJ2-7
abundance: NA
d_gene: TRBD2
CDR3aa: CASQRDETYEQYF
CDR3nt: TGTGCCAGCCAGCGGGACGAGACCTACGAGCAGTACTTC

v_gene: TRBV11-1
j_gene: TRBJ1-5
abundance: few
d_gene: TRBD1
CDR3aa: CASSLAGGVNQPQHF
CDR3nt: TGTGCCAGCAGCTTAGCAGGGGGCGTAAATCAGCCCCAGCATTTT

v_gene: TRBV14
j_gene: TRBJ2-3
abundance: NA
d_gene: TRBD2
CDR3aa: CASSPKREGRVTDTQYF
CDR3nt: TGTGCCAGCAGCCCAAAGCGGGAGGGCCGTGTCACAGATACGCAGTATTTT

v_gene: TRBV5-1
j_gene: TRBJ2-7
abundance: NA
d_gene: NA
CDR3aa: CASRGSSYDEQYF
CDR3nt: TGCGCCAGCAGAGGGAGTTCATACGACGAGCAGTACTTC

v_gene: TRBV28
j_gene: TRBJ2-7
abundance: NA
d_gene: TRBD2
CDR3aa: CASSSPTSGKWREQYF
CDR3nt: TGTGCCAGCAGTTCCCCCACAAGCGGGAAGTGGAGAGAGCAGTACTTC

v_gene: TRBV18
j_gene: TRBJ2-3
abundance: few
d_gene: NA
CDR3aa: CASSPPFSGATDTQYF
CDR3nt: TGTGCCAGCTCACCACCCTTCAGCGGAGCCACAGATACGCAGTATTTT

v_gene: TRBV5-1
j_gene: TRBJ2-6
abundance: once
d_gene: NA
CDR3aa: CASFRGDISGANVLTF
CDR3nt: TGCGCCAGTTTCAGGGGGGATATTTCTGGGGCCAACGTCCTGACTTTC

v_gene: TRBV27
j_gene: TRBJ2-1
abundance: few
d_gene: TRBD2
CDR3aa: CASSSSTGGSYNEQFF
CDR3nt: TGTGCCAGCAGTTCGTCTACGGGGGGCTCCTACAATGAGCAGTTCTTC

v_gene: TRBV5-1
j_gene: TRBJ1-1
abundance: NA
d_gene: TRBD1
CDR3aa: CATSQGAGVSTEAFF
CDR3nt: TGCGCCACTTCACAGGGGGCTGGGGTTAGCACTGAAGCTTTCTTT

v_gene: TRBV6-1
j_gene: TRBJ2-5
abundance: few
d_gene: TRBD2
CDR3aa: CATSTIAGQETQYF
CDR3nt: TGTGCCACCTCAACTATAGCGGGTCAAGAGACCCAGTACTTC

v_gene: TRBV7-8
j_gene: TRBJ1-1
abundance: few
d_gene: NA
CDR3aa: CASSPTGGAITEAFF
CDR3nt: TGTGCCAGCAGCCCGACCGGGGGGGCTATCACTGAAGCTTTCTTT

v_gene: TRBV30
j_gene: TRBJ1-4
abundance: few
d_gene: NA
CDR3aa: CASVGGTSNGIVTNEKLFF
CDR3nt: TGTGCTTCGGTGGGAGGGACATCGAATGGTATAGTAACTAATGAAAAACTGTTTTTT

v_gene: TRBV27
j_gene: TRBJ1-2
abundance: NA
d_gene: NA
CDR3aa: CASSPQLASRVLGYTF
CDR3nt: TGTGCCAGCAGTCCCCAGCTCGCATCCCGGGTTCTTGGCTACACCTTC

v_gene: TRBV7-6
j_gene: TRBJ2-1
abundance: NA
d_gene: TRBD2
CDR3aa: CASSPLDGRANEQFF
CDR3nt: TGTGCCAGCAGCCCGCTGGACGGGAGGGCCAATGAGCAGTTCTTC

v_gene: TRBV18
j_gene: TRBJ1-1
abundance: few
d_gene: NA
CDR3aa: CASSPREGEAFF
CDR3nt: TGTGCCAGCTCACCACGAGAGGGAGAAGCTTTCTTT

v_gene: TRBV2
j_gene: TRBJ1-1
abundance: NA
d_gene: NA
CDR3aa: CATWWEVTEAFF
CDR3nt: TGTGCCACTTGGTGGGAGGTTACTGAAGCTTTCTTT

v_gene: TRBV19
j_gene: TRBJ1-2
abundance: few
d_gene: NA
CDR3aa: CASRQGGLYGYTF
CDR3nt: TGTGCCAGTAGACAGGGTGGATTATATGGCTACACCTTC

v_gene: TRBV6-5
j_gene: TRBJ2-7
abundance: few
d_gene: TRBD2
CDR3aa: CASSILAGTYEQYF
CDR3nt: TGTGCCAGCAGTATACTAGCGGGGACCTACGAGCAGTACTTC

v_gene: TRBV29-1
j_gene: TRBJ2-1
abundance: NA
d_gene: NA
CDR3aa: CSVEFLGDEQFF
CDR3nt: TGCAGCGTTGAATTTCTCGGTGATGAGCAGTTCTTC

v_gene: TRBV27
j_gene: TRBJ2-1
abundance: NA
d_gene: TRBD1
CDR3aa: CASSRPGGSYNEQFF
CDR3nt: TGTGCCAGCAGTCGGCCAGGGGGCTCCTACAATGAGCAGTTCTTC

v_gene: TRBV2
j_gene: TRBJ2-5
abundance: NA
d_gene: NA
CDR3aa: CAFGKETQYF
CDR3nt: TGTGCCTTTGGCAAAGAGACCCAGTACTTC

v_gene: TRBV11-3
j_gene: TRBJ1-2
abundance: NA
d_gene: TRBD1
CDR3aa: CASSLEGQGGYTF
CDR3nt: TGTGCCAGCAGCTTAGAGGGACAGGGTGGCTACACCTTC

v_gene: TRBV5-6
j_gene: TRBJ2-7
abundance: few
d_gene: TRBD2
CDR3aa: CASSTLITGTSVSYEQYF
CDR3nt: TGTGCCAGCAGCACGCTGATAACCGGGACTAGCGTTTCCTACGAGCAGTACTTC

v_gene: TRBV9
j_gene: TRBJ1-2
abundance: few
d_gene: NA
CDR3aa: CASSEGLWDIDGYTF
CDR3nt: TGTGCCAGCAGCGAGGGCCTTTGGGACATCGATGGCTACACCTTC

v_gene: TRBV9
j_gene: TRBJ2-1
abundance: few
d_gene: TRBD2
CDR3aa: CASSYRSVGLAGDLNEQFF
CDR3nt: TGTGCCAGCAGCTACAGATCGGTTGGACTAGCGGGAGATTTAAATGAGCAGTTCTTC

v_gene: TRBV29-1
j_gene: TRBJ1-1
abundance: few
d_gene: TRBD1
CDR3aa: CSVSGTGRNTEAFF
CDR3nt: TGCAGCGTCTCTGGGACAGGGAGGAACACTGAAGCTTTCTTT

v_gene: TRBV6-1
j_gene: TRBJ1-5
abundance: few
d_gene: NA
CDR3aa: CASSIQGEVNQPQHF
CDR3nt: TGTGCCAGCAGTATACAGGGCGAGGTCAATCAGCCCCAGCATTTT

v_gene: TRBV11-2
j_gene: TRBJ1-1
abundance: NA
d_gene: TRBD1
CDR3aa: CASSFETGGTEAFF
CDR3nt: TGTGCCAGCAGCTTTGAGACAGGGGGTACTGAAGCTTTCTTT

v_gene: TRBV5-1
j_gene: TRBJ2-7
abundance: few
d_gene: TRBD2
CDR3aa: CASSLRLATPYEQYF
CDR3nt: TGCGCCAGCAGCTTGAGACTAGCGACCCCCTACGAGCAGTACTTC

v_gene: TRBV27
j_gene: TRBJ2-1
abundance: few
d_gene: NA
CDR3aa: CASSLQQLNEQFF
CDR3nt: TGTGCCAGCAGTTTACAACAGCTCAATGAGCAGTTCTTC

v_gene: TRBV28
j_gene: TRBJ2-7
abundance: NA
d_gene: NA
CDR3aa: CASAPHSTSDYEQYF
CDR3nt: TGTGCCAGCGCGCCCCACAGTACAAGTGACTACGAGCAGTACTTC

v_gene: TRBV28
j_gene: TRBJ2-7
abundance: few
d_gene: NA
CDR3aa: CASSTSTLAIYEQYF
CDR3nt: TGTGCCAGCAGTACCTCCACATTAGCTATCTACGAGCAGTACTTC

v_gene: TRBV9
j_gene: TRBJ2-3
abundance: few
d_gene: TRBD2
CDR3aa: CASSVPLAGGITDTQYF
CDR3nt: TGTGCCAGCAGCGTCCCACTAGCGGGAGGGATCACAGATACGCAGTATTTT

v_gene: TRBV4-1
j_gene: TRBJ2-1
abundance: NA
d_gene: NA
CDR3aa: CASSQEGWRGLNEQFF
CDR3nt: TGCGCCAGCAGCCAAGAGGGTTGGCGGGGCCTCAATGAGCAGTTCTTC

v_gene: TRBV28
j_gene: TRBJ1-4
abundance: few
d_gene: TRBD1
CDR3aa: CAGSPAGGEKLFF
CDR3nt: TGTGCCGGGTCCCCGGCAGGGGGTGAAAAACTGTTTTTT

v_gene: TRBV2
j_gene: TRBJ1-5
abundance: many
d_gene: NA
CDR3aa: CASSGGREYQPQHF
CDR3nt: TGTGCCAGCAGTGGGGGCAGGGAATATCAGCCCCAGCATTTT

v_gene: TRBV14
j_gene: TRBJ1-2
abundance: few
d_gene: NA
CDR3aa: CASSQRGLNYGYTF
CDR3nt: TGTGCCAGCAGCCAACGGGGACTTAACTATGGCTACACCTTC

v_gene: TRBV5-6
j_gene: TRBJ2-7
abundance: few
d_gene: NA
CDR3aa: CASGFGYEQYF
CDR3nt: TGTGCCAGCGGTTTCGGGTACGAGCAGTACTTC

v_gene: TRBV2
j_gene: TRBJ2-7
abundance: NA
d_gene: NA
CDR3aa: CASTRRDAYEQYF
CDR3nt: TGTGCCAGCACGAGGCGGGACGCCTACGAGCAGTACTTC

v_gene: TRBV25-1
j_gene: TRBJ1-3
abundance: NA
d_gene: NA
CDR3aa: CASSAASGGSGNTIYF
CDR3nt: TGTGCCAGCAGCGCCGCAAGTGGGGGGTCTGGAAACACCATATATTTT

v_gene: TRBV2
j_gene: TRBJ1-1
abundance: few
d_gene: NA
CDR3aa: CASSEAQGTTEAFF
CDR3nt: TGTGCCAGCAGTGAAGCGCAGGGAACCACTGAAGCTTTCTTT

v_gene: TRBV28
j_gene: TRBJ1-4
abundance: NA
d_gene: NA
CDR3aa: CASSLGGGWVSEKLFF
CDR3nt: TGTGCCAGCAGTCTAGGGGGGGGTTGGGTTAGTGAAAAACTGTTTTTT

v_gene: TRBV19
j_gene: TRBJ1-5
abundance: NA
d_gene: NA
CDR3aa: CASKTPQGAQHF
CDR3nt: TGTGCCAGCAAGACCCCCCAAGGGGCCCAGCATTTT

v_gene: TRBV7-2
j_gene: TRBJ1-1
abundance: few
d_gene: NA
CDR3aa: CASSPFQLNTEAFF
CDR3nt: TGTGCCAGCAGCCCATTCCAGTTGAACACTGAAGCTTTCTTT

v_gene: TRBV7-2
j_gene: TRBJ2-7
abundance: NA
d_gene: NA
CDR3aa: CASSLGLSLMSYEQYF
CDR3nt: TGTGCCAGCAGCTTAGGGCTCTCCCTGATGTCCTACGAGCAGTACTTC

v_gene: TRBV5-1
j_gene: TRBJ1-1
abundance: NA
d_gene: NA
CDR3aa: CASSPGDKPGYTEAFF
CDR3nt: TGCGCCAGCAGCCCCGGGGACAAACCCGGGTACACTGAAGCTTTCTTT

v_gene: TRBV28
j_gene: TRBJ2-7
abundance: NA
d_gene: NA
CDR3aa: CASSLPRLGGPLYEQYF
CDR3nt: TGTGCCAGCAGTTTGCCCAGACTTGGGGGCCCCCTCTACGAGCAGTACTTC

v_gene: TRBV5-5
j_gene: TRBJ1-3
abundance: few
d_gene: NA
CDR3aa: CASSSYSSGNTIYF
CDR3nt: TGTGCCAGCAGCTCTTACAGCTCTGGAAACACCATATATTTT

v_gene: TRBV15
j_gene: TRBJ2-5
abundance: NA
d_gene: NA
CDR3aa: CATSRAGGTSYF
CDR3nt: TGTGCCACCAGCAGAGCAGGGGGGACTTCGTACTTC

v_gene: TRBV6-6
j_gene: TRBJ2-1
abundance: few
d_gene: TRBD2
CDR3aa: CASSYRPAGVGDEQFF
CDR3nt: TGTGCCAGCAGTTACCGTCCCGCGGGAGTGGGGGATGAGCAGTTCTTC

v_gene: TRBV4-1
j_gene: TRBJ2-5
abundance: NA
d_gene: NA
CDR3aa: CASSQNRGGETQYF
CDR3nt: TGCGCCAGCAGCCAGAACAGGGGGGGAGAGACCCAGTACTTC

v_gene: TRBV10-3
j_gene: TRBJ2-1
abundance: few
d_gene: TRBD1
CDR3aa: CAMRQGGDDEQFF
CDR3nt: TGTGCCATGCGACAGGGGGGAGATGATGAGCAGTTCTTC